The 8 T cell receptor beta chains in this list originate from one sample, sequenced in a study of T cells in Graves' hyperthyroidism and ophthalmopathy. TCR beta CDR3 regions were amplified from RNA. A set of HTBI primers served as the primers for a first-round RT-PCR of the TCR CDR3. TCRdb processed the multiplex PCR reads anew with MiXCR; each CDR3 protein has one entry. The repertoire holds around 450,000 distinct CDR3 sequences, with around a sixth as singletons. Sample: blood. These receptors originate from a woman younger than 35 with Graves' hyperthyroidism.

This clonotype was found many times. The rearrangement joins TRBV14 to TRBJ1-1; possibly TRBD1 for D (5 bases). CDR3 length: 13 residues. Germline V CDR1 and CDR2: SGHDN, FVKESK. V shed 3 bases and J shed 4 bases, with 9 bases lying between them. CDR3 protein: CASSHHGGTEAFF. CDR3 DNA: TGTGCCAGCAGCCATCACGGGGGCACTGAAGCTTTCTTT.

Many counts were recorded for this clonotype. This chain joins TRBV27 and TRBJ2-7, with D tentatively TRBD1 (5 bases). The V and J ends lost 0 bases and 5 bases respectively, with 11 bases between them. The CDR3 covers 14 residues. Germline-derived CDR1 and CDR2 are MNHEY and SMNVEV (reference sequence). The CDR3 bases are TGTGCCAGCAGTTTATCGGCAGGGCCGAACGAGCAGTACTTC. This sequence encodes CASSLSAGPNEQYF.

This clonotype was counted between two and nine times. The chain has TRBV5-8 and TRBJ2-7; tentative D call: TRBD1 (5 bases). The germline CDR1 and CDR2 sequences are SGHTS and YDEGEE. Trimming stripped 0 bases from V and 9 bases from J, with 10 bases between. The CDR3 has 12 residues. CDR3 in DNA: TGTGCCAGCAGCTTGGAGGGGAAGCGGCAGTACTTC. This codes for CASSLEGKRQYF. The full variable domain, with the rest looked up from reference TRBV5-8 and TRBJ2-7, is EAGVTQSPTHLIKTRGQQATLRCSPISGHTSVYWYQQALGLGLQFLLWYDEGEERNRGNFPPRFSGRQFPNYSSELNVNALELEDSALYLCASSLEGKRQYFGPGTRLTVT.

This clonotype was picked up a small number of times. The chain joins TRBV20-1 to TRBJ2-1; D perhaps matches TRBD2 (7 bases). Germline V gene data show CDR1 as DFQATT and CDR2 as SNEGSKA (reference sequence). The CDR3 consists of 15 residues. V lost 3 bases and J 8 bases, leaving 20 bases between the germline ends. CDR3 in DNA: TGCAGTGCTAGCCTCCCTCGAGGGGGGGGGGATGAGCAGTTCTTC. This gives the protein CSASLPRGGGDEQFF.

This clonotype was seen ten or more times. V gene TRBV2 combines with J gene TRBJ2-3; D is unclear. V was clipped by 3 bases and J by 6 bases, with 7 bases between them. Per the germline V gene, CDR1 is SNHLY and CDR2 is FYNNEI. This CDR3 comprises 12 residues. The CDR3 spells CASSDPGDTQYF. CDR3 sequence (DNA): TGTGCCAGCAGTGACCCCGGGGATACGCAGTATTTT.

In this sample, this clonotype turned up a few times. This sequence joins TRBV20-1 and TRBJ1-5; D is perhaps TRBD1 (5 bases). V was shortened by 6 bases and J by 2 bases, with 14 bases between the two germline ends. Germline V gene sequence: CDR1 DFQATT, CDR2 SNEGSKA (reference sequence). The CDR3 runs to 14 residues. This CDR3 is CSAFDGGGNQPQHF. The CDR3 DNA is TGCAGTGCCTTCGACGGAGGGGGCAATCAGCCCCAGCATTTT.

This clonotype was detected many times. The V and J genes are TRBV6-1 and TRBJ2-5, with D possibly matching TRBD2 (6 bases). There are 14 residues in the CDR3. V was clipped by 4 bases and J by 0 bases, with 9 bases between them. Germline CDR1 MNHNS, CDR2 SASEGT. CDR3 bases: TGTGCCAGCAGTGTCCGGGACTACCAAGAGACCCAGTACTTC. Protein: CASSVRDYQETQYF.

As regards this clonotype: A much larger clone differs from this one at a single base, so this may be a read error. The V call is TRBV28, the J call TRBJ2-7; D not resolved. The length of the CDR3 is 14 residues. Germline assignment: CDR1 MDHEN and CDR2 SYDVKM. CDR3 nucleotides: TGTGCCAGCAGTTTTTCTCTGAATTCCTACGAGCAGTGCTTC. Its protein product is CASSFSLNSYEQCF.